This T cell receptor (beta chain) was captured by sequencing in a study of T cells in women clearing cervical HPV infection. Background on the study: Cases were women with histologically confirmed HPV16-related CIN3 or worse, including a couple of invasive cancers. Blood came at first lesion visit for cases, post-clearance for controls.

Average input was about 1.2 ug genomic DNA for immunoSEQ TCR beta CDR3 amplification. Sequencing was performed with immunoSEQ multiplex PCR; in TCRdb, only in-frame clones are kept and a portion is missing. The sample has under 45,000 clones; the top ten hold less than 6%. All donors had a single incident cervical HPV16 infection, not prevalent. Germline V lookup: CDR1 MDHEN, CDR2 SYDVKM. Trimming stripped 1 base from V and 6 bases from J, with 13 bases between. This CDR3 spans 15 amino acids. Points on this clone: The sequence runs out 3 residues before the end of the CDR3; the remainder is reconstructed from the germline J gene.

The chain has TRBV28 and TRBJ2-1; no definite D call. This receptor was taken from a woman between 18 and 75 years old with a cervical HPV16 infection that either progressed to CIN3+ or cleared (not recorded which). Sequencing was performed on blood buffy coat. The CDR3 loop is CASSLSGVMGNEQFF. Partial CDR3 DNA: TGTGCCAGCAGTTTATCGGGTGTAATGGGCAATGAG.